This entry lists 9 T cell receptor beta chains sequenced from one sample in a study of cytotoxic CD8 clonotypes in ibrutinib-treated CLL. Profiling relied on immunoSEQ multiplex PCR, and the TCRdb table lists in-frame clones only, not all of them. The profile shows about 140,000 clones, 85% to 95% of them singletons. The starting material was PBMCs, obtained after 12 months of ibrutinib treatment. These receptors were taken from a human donor with chronic lymphocytic leukemia.

This clone has only a few counts. For the CDR3, the DNA is TGCGCCAGCAGCCAAGAACCGGGACAGAATCAGCCCCAGCATTTT. Translated: CASSQEPGQNQPQHF. V gene TRBV4-1 combines with J gene TRBJ1-5, with 7 bases aligning to TRBD1. Per germline, CDR1 MGHRA and CDR2 YSYEKL. V lost 0 bases and J lost 4; bases outside the gene matches: 3. The CDR3 is 15 residues long.

The chain is built from TRBV5-1 and TRBJ2-1, with TRBD1 as a possible D gene (6 bases). The CDR3 runs 16 residues. Germline CDR1 is SGHRS and CDR2 is YFSETQ. V was trimmed by 3 bases and J by 10 bases, leaving 23 bases between them. The CDR3 reads CASSSGRYQGLGEQFF. In nucleotides, the CDR3 is TGCGCCAGCAGCTCGGGACGGTACCAGGGGTTAGGAGAGCAGTTCTTC.

The chain has TRBV7-9 and TRBJ2-1, with 8 bases that match TRBD2. V was pared by 5 bases and J by 5 bases, with 8 bases of the junction left unmatched. The CDR3 has 15 amino acids. Germline CDR1 reads SEHNR; CDR2 reads FQNEAQ (reference sequence). DNA for the CDR3: TGTGCCAGCAGCGGGGGCGGGAGGAACCACAATGAGCAGTTCTTC. Residues: CASSGGGRNHNEQFF.

In regard to this clone: Sequence at one end of the junction differs from germline and may be a read error. V is TRBV27 and J is TRBJ1-1; D call uncertain. The CDR3 runs 14 residues. Germline V gene lookup returns CDR1 MNHEY and CDR2 SMNVEV (reference sequence). The CDR3 loop reads CASTLGGWGTEAFF. CDR3 bases: TGTGCCAGCACTTTAGGTGGGTGGGGCACTGAAGCTTTCTTT.

The rearrangement links TRBV18 to TRBJ1-5; D not certain. Germline loops: CDR1 KGHSH, CDR2 LQKENI. V was clipped by 3 bases and J by 4 bases, with 10 bases between them. This CDR3 is 14 amino acids long. The CDR3 here is CASSPGDGNQPQHF. The CDR3 DNA follows: TGTGCCAGCTCACCCGGCGACGGAAATCAGCCCCAGCATTTT.

V is TRBV30 and J is TRBJ1-5; TRBD1 might be the D (6 bases). This CDR3 has 15 amino acids. Trimming stripped 0 bases from V and 1 base from J, with 10 bases between. CDR1 GTSNPN and CDR2 SVGIG come from the germline V gene (reference sequence). The CDR3 sequence is CAWSVGHLSNQPQHF. CDR3 nucleotides: TGTGCCTGGAGTGTGGGACATTTAAGCAATCAGCCCCAGCATTTT.

This chain links TRBV19 with TRBJ2-7; possibly TRBD1 or TRBD2 for D (5 bases each). Per germline, CDR1 LNHDA and CDR2 SQIVND (reference sequence). V was trimmed by 6 bases and J by 0 bases, leaving 15 bases between them. The CDR3 consists of 15 residues. For the CDR3, the DNA is TGTGCCAGTAGGAAAAAGAGGGACGGCTCCTACGAGCAGTACTTC. Protein: CASRKKRDGSYEQYF.

This sequence joins TRBV5-1 and TRBJ1-5; D is uncertain. This CDR3 is 13 amino acids long. V was pared by 2 bases and J by 4 bases, with 7 bases between. Germline V gene lookup returns CDR1 SGHRS and CDR2 YFSETQ. The CDR3 loop is CASSFGLNQPQHF. In nucleotides, the CDR3 is TGCGCCAGCAGCTTCGGACTGAATCAGCCCCAGCATTTT.

V is TRBV7-8 and J is TRBJ2-7; a weak D match, TRBD2 (6 bases). Trimming took 5 bases from V and 1 from J, leaving 15 bases between them. Germline V gives CDR1 SGHVS, CDR2 FQNEAQ. The CDR3 is 15 residues long. For the CDR3, the DNA is TGTGCCAGCAGCCGCCGGGACTCTAATTCCTACGAGCAGTACTTC. Translation gives CASSRRDSNSYEQYF.